This T cell receptor (beta chain) was documented in a study of PD-L1 blockade in urothelial cancer. Study at large: Most of the 29 patients were men with bladder-origin urothelial cancer. T cell content in blood samples showed a median of about 150,000.

Synthetic TCR analog templates were spiked into each PCR. Some clones are missing from TCRdb's copy, which holds only in-frame ones; the method was immunoSEQ multiplex PCR. This sample has around 69,000 clones, with about 91% found just once. Stated time point: peripheral blood 6 weeks after treatment start. Germline assignment: CDR1 LNHNV and CDR2 YYDKDF (reference sequence). CDR3 length: 15 amino acids. The V segment lost 6 bases and the J segment 7 bases; nucleotides outside the gene matches: 11. The sample in question was PBMCs, obtained around atezolizumab (anti-PD-L1) treatment. The TCR sequence derives from an elderly woman with urothelial cancer. The rearrangement links TRBV15 to TRBJ2-3, with TRBD2 matching 9 bases. The chain's CDR3 is CATSPPSGRLNTQYF. The CDR3 DNA is TGTGCCACCAGTCCGCCCAGCGGGAGGTTAAATACGCAGTATTTT. The whole variable domain, filled in from reference TRBV15 and TRBJ2-3, reads DAMVIQNPRYQVTQFGKPVTLSCSQTLNHNVMYWYQQKSSQAPKLLFHYYDKDFNNEADTPDNFQSRRPNTSFCFLDIRSPGLGDTAMYLCATSPPSGRLNTQYFGPGTRLTVL.